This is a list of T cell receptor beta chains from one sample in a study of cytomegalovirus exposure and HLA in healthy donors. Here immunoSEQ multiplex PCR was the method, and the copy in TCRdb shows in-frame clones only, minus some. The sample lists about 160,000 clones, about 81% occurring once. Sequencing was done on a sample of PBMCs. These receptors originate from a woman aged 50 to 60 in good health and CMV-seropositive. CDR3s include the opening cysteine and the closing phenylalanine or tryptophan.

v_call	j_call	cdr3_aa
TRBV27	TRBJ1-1	CASSFLTGQSLNTEAFF
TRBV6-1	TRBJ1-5	CASSEGGHQPQHF
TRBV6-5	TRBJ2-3	CASVDRVTDTQYF
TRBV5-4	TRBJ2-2	CASSLSGVYTGELFF
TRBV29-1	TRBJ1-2	CSVHGSSGAYGCTF
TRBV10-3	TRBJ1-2	CAISVANYGYTF
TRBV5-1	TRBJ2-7	CASSSTGLVEQYF
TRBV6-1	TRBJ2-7	CASSPGYYEQYF
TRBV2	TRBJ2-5	CASRGGGGETQHF
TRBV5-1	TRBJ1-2	CASSPGGAAGDYTF
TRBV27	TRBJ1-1	CASSGDGGRGNTEAFF
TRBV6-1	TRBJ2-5	CASRGAPLTQETQYF
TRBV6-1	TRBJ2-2	CASRVTGSGGELFF
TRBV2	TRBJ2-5	CASSEWNRLQETQYF
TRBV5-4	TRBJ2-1	CASSSLAGNYNEQFF
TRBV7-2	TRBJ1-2	CASSPGGSGYTF
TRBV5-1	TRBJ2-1	CASSPTSSGVGGQFF
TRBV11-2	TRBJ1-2	CASTIGISPTF
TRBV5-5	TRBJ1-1	CASSRPGDNTEAFF
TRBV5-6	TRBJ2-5	CASSFWTSGGTLETQYF
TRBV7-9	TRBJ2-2	CASSSGQGNTGELFF
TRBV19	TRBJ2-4	CASSTIDRVAKNIQYF
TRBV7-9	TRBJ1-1	CASSRTPGQKTTEAFF
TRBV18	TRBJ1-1	CATTRTTGGTEAFF
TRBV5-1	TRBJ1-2	CASSPGSGNYGYTF
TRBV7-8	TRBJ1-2	CASSLVLGWGYTF
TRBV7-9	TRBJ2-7	CASSRDSTTEQYF
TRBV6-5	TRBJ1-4	CASSALTGSSEKLFF
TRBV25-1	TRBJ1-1	CWRGGGTEAFF
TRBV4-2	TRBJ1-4	CASSQTAFGTNEKLFF
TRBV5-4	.	CASSLGQGSYEQYF
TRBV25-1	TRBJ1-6	CASSQDSQNSPLHF
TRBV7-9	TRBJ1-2	CASSQDRALWYTF
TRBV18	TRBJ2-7	CASSPPGSYEQYF
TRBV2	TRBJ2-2	CASRETVTGELFF
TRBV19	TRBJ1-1	CASSYGQLEAFF
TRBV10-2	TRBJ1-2	CASSEAAEFGYTF
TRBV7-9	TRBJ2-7	CASRSTGREYF
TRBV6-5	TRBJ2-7	CASRGRGHDEQYF
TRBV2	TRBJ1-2	CASRTGSAYGYTF
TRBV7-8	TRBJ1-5	CASSTGRDQPQHF
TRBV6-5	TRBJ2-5	CASSFTGEDQYF
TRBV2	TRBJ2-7	CASSEALLGTVLTEQYF
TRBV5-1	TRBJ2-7	CASSLAGGLRYEQYF
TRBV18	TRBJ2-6	CASSPRGGSSSGANVLTF
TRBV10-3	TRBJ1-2	CAISESGQDSNYGYTF
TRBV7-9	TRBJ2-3	CSSSGWAEEWTDTQYF
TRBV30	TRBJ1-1	CAWSVGARDTEAFF
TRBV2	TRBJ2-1	CASSEGRGRSNEQFF
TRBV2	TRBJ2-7	CASNMGTGPSEQYF
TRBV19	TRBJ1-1	CASSMNERGRGEREAFF
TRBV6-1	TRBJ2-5	CASLGGGLGETQYF
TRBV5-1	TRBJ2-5	CASSLVGGLEETQYF
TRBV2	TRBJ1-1	CASNEFSGTEAFF
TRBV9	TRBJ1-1	CASSSRTGGNTEAFF
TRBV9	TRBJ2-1	CASSPAGQFNNEQFF